These T cell receptor beta chains were read from a single sample in a study of spatial heterogeneity in lung cancer. TCRdb re-called the 5' RACE reads with MiXCR, one entry per CDR3 protein. This table has about 85,000 distinct CDR3 sequences, around 21% appearing once. The material sequenced was PBMCs, taken at surgery. The receptors were gathered from a male donor with early-stage non-small cell lung cancer. CDR3s include the opening cysteine and the closing phenylalanine or tryptophan. Fields, in order: J gene, V gene, CDR3 protein.

>TRBJ2-3|TRBV4-2
CASSQAGTSYDTQYF
>TRBJ1-5|TRBV30
CAWSVRGNSNQPQHF
>TRBJ2-7|TRBV7-9
CASSLSSSVREQYF
>TRBJ1-1|TRBV2
CASTLRGAEAFF
>TRBJ2-7|TRBV28
CASSFGGSHNEQYF
>TRBJ2-7|TRBV29-1
CSVEEGILQYF
>TRBJ2-2|TRBV7-3
CASSKQGGNTGELFF
>TRBJ1-6|TRBV9
CASSVDTRNSPLHF
>TRBJ1-1|TRBV18
CASSPSVGATEAFF
>TRBJ2-5|TRBV29-1
CSVGGGSSGSKETQYF
>TRBJ2-7|TRBV30
CAWTSGGFSYEQYF
>TRBJ2-1|TRBV10-3
CAIGGRGNEQFF
>TRBJ1-4|TRBV19
CASTTIGRGDEKLFF
>TRBJ2-1|TRBV29-1
CSGQRGSSYNEQFF
>TRBJ2-3|TRBV3-1
CASSTSGRTDTQYF